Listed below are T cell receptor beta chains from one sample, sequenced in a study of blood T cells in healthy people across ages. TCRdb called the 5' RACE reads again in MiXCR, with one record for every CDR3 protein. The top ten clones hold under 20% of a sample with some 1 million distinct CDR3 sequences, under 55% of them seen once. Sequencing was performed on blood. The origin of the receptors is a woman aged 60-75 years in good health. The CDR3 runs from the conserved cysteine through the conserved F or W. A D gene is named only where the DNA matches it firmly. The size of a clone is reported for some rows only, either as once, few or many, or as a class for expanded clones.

cdr3_nt: TGCAGTGCAGACGGGTTGGTTTACAATGAGCAGTACTTC
cdr3_aa: CSADGLVYNEQYF
clone_size: -
j_call: TRBJ2-5
v_call: TRBV20-1
d_call: -

cdr3_nt: TGTGCCAGCAGCCCTGGACCTGGCGAGATCGATGAGCAGTTCTTC
cdr3_aa: CASSPGPGEIDEQFF
clone_size: -
j_call: TRBJ2-1
v_call: TRBV4-2
d_call: -

cdr3_nt: TGCAGTGCTAGGGATAGTAGGGGACAGGGCTCCCGGACCCAGTACTTC
cdr3_aa: CSARDSRGQGSRTQYF
clone_size: once
j_call: TRBJ2-5
v_call: TRBV20-1
d_call: TRBD1

cdr3_nt: TGTGCCAGCAGTCGGAAAAAGTCGGGCTACACCTTC
cdr3_aa: CASSRKKSGYTF
clone_size: few
j_call: TRBJ1-2
v_call: TRBV6-1
d_call: -

cdr3_nt: TGTGCCAGCAGCGCGCATCCGGCGCGTGAGCAGTTCTTC
cdr3_aa: CASSAHPAREQFF
clone_size: -
j_call: TRBJ2-1
v_call: TRBV11-2
d_call: -

cdr3_nt: TGTGCCAGCAGACCTCATAGCGGGAGCGGATACAATGAGCAGTTCTTC
cdr3_aa: CASRPHSGSGYNEQFF
clone_size: -
j_call: TRBJ2-1
v_call: TRBV11-2
d_call: TRBD2

cdr3_nt: TGTGCCAGCAACCCCAGGCAGGGAGCTGAAGCTTTCTTT
cdr3_aa: CASNPRQGAEAFF
clone_size: -
j_call: TRBJ1-1
v_call: TRBV27
d_call: -

cdr3_nt: TGTGCCAGCAGCTTAGTTTTGGAGGGGGACAACTACGAGCAGTACTTC
cdr3_aa: CASSLVLEGDNYEQYF
clone_size: -
j_call: TRBJ2-7
v_call: TRBV11-2
d_call: -

cdr3_nt: TGTGCCAGCAGCTTGGTACGGGACACTGAAGCTTTCTTT
cdr3_aa: CASSLVRDTEAFF
clone_size: -
j_call: TRBJ1-1
v_call: TRBV5-6
d_call: -

cdr3_nt: TGTGCCAGCAGTTTAAATCCCAGGACAGGGCTTACAAATGAGCAGTACTTC
cdr3_aa: CASSLNPRTGLTNEQYF
clone_size: -
j_call: TRBJ2-5
v_call: TRBV28
d_call: TRBD1

cdr3_nt: TGTGCCAGCAGAATTGGGGCGCAAGAGACCCAGTACTTC
cdr3_aa: CASRIGAQETQYF
clone_size: few
j_call: TRBJ2-5
v_call: TRBV25-1
d_call: -

cdr3_nt: TGTGCCAGCAGCGCGGAGGGGGACAGGGTCTACAATGAGCAGTACTTC
cdr3_aa: CASSAEGDRVYNEQYF
clone_size: few
j_call: TRBJ2-7
v_call: TRBV9
d_call: TRBD1

cdr3_nt: TGTGCCTGGAGTCAAACGGGGTACAATGAGCAGTTCTTC
cdr3_aa: CAWSQTGYNEQFF
clone_size: -
j_call: TRBJ2-1
v_call: TRBV30
d_call: -

cdr3_nt: TGTGCCAGCAGTATTCTGACAGGGGGCTCTGAAAAACTGTTTTTT
cdr3_aa: CASSILTGGSEKLFF
clone_size: -
j_call: TRBJ1-4
v_call: TRBV28
d_call: TRBD1

cdr3_nt: TGTGCCAGCAGGCGGGAGAACTATGGCTACACCTTC
cdr3_aa: CASRRENYGYTF
clone_size: few
j_call: TRBJ1-2
v_call: TRBV27
d_call: -

cdr3_nt: TGCAGTGCTAGAAGGGGGGCGAATGGCTACACCTTC
cdr3_aa: CSARRGANGYTF
clone_size: -
j_call: TRBJ1-2
v_call: TRBV20-1
d_call: -

cdr3_nt: TGTGCCAGCAGCGTAGGGCTAGTGGGAGTTACAGATACGCAGTATTTT
cdr3_aa: CASSVGLVGVTDTQYF
clone_size: -
j_call: TRBJ2-3
v_call: TRBV9
d_call: -

cdr3_nt: TGTGCCATCAGTGAGTCCGGGAATGAGCAGTTCTTC
cdr3_aa: CAISESGNEQFF
clone_size: few
j_call: TRBJ2-1
v_call: TRBV10-3
d_call: -

cdr3_nt: TGTGCCAGCAGCTTTGGTCAGGTAGAGTTCTACGAGCAGTACTTC
cdr3_aa: CASSFGQVEFYEQYF
clone_size: -
j_call: TRBJ2-7
v_call: TRBV7-8
d_call: -

cdr3_nt: TGTGCCAGCAGTTCCAGCGGGAGGTACGGTTCGGAGTTCTTC
cdr3_aa: CASSSSGRYGSEFF
clone_size: -
j_call: TRBJ2-1
v_call: TRBV12-3/TRBV12-4
d_call: TRBD2

cdr3_nt: TGTGCCAGCAGCGAGGGTAGCGGGATCAGCTACGAGCAGTACTTC
cdr3_aa: CASSEGSGISYEQYF
clone_size: -
j_call: TRBJ2-7
v_call: TRBV9
d_call: TRBD2

cdr3_nt: TGCAGTGCTCGGACAGGGGATCGATACGAGCAGTACTTC
cdr3_aa: CSARTGDRYEQYF
clone_size: -
j_call: TRBJ2-7
v_call: TRBV20-1
d_call: TRBD1